The next 18 T cell receptor beta chains were all read from a single sample in a study of shared clonotypes between healthy human individuals. The data were produced by immunoSEQ multiplex PCR, yet TCRdb's version contains in-frame clones alone and is incomplete. The table has fewer than 400,000 clones, around 72% seen once. The sequencing input was memory CD4+ T cells sorted from blood. As to subset: CD45RA-negative fraction. The source of these receptors is a man under 40 in good health.

The genes are TRBV14 and TRBJ1-2, with a tentative D call TRBD1 (5 bases). This CDR3 is built from 14 residues. The germline gives CDR1 SGHDN, CDR2 FVKESK. V was cut by 5 bases and J by 4 bases, with 14 bases left in between. CDR3 DNA sequence: TGTGCCAGCAGCGAACTCGGGACGTCCTATGGCTACACCTTC. It is translated as CASSELGTSYGYTF.

Note on this clone: A far larger clone differs by one base, so this is likely a read error. The chain combines TRBV5-1 with TRBJ2-1, with 9 bases matching TRBD2. The CDR3 extends over 16 amino acids. Germline lookup yields CDR1 SGHRS and CDR2 YFSETQ. Here the CDR3 DNA reads TGCACCAGCAGCGGGGGGACTACACCCTCCTACAATGAGCAGTTCTTC. This translates into CTSSGGTTPSYNEQFF.

The chain links TRBV12-2 to TRBJ1-3; the table gives TRBD1 as D, unverified against the DNA. TRBV12-2 is described as a pseudogene. The CDR3 length is 15 residues. The CDR3 protein is CASRLTRVGRNTIYF. DNA for the CDR3: TGTGCAAGTCGCTTAACCAGGGTTGGTAGAAACACCATATATTTT.

This clone has only a few counts. The J gene is TRBJ2-7, the V gene TRBV5-4, with 9 bases fitting TRBD2. Germline-derived CDR1 and CDR2 are SGHNT and YYREEE (reference sequence). Losses at the gene ends were 1 base for V and 7 bases for J; bases not matched to a gene: 9. The CDR3 extends over 15 amino acids. CDR3 amino acids: CASSLFGGGRGEQYF. CDR3 DNA sequence: TGTGCCAGCAGCTTGTTTGGGGGCGGGAGGGGAGAGCAGTACTTC.

The chain uses TRBV18 and TRBJ1-4; perhaps TRBD1 as D (5 bases). Per the germline V gene, CDR1 is KGHSH and CDR2 is LQKENI. The V gene lost 5 bases and the J gene lost 4 bases, with 8 bases spanning the gap. This CDR3 region has 13 residues. Here the CDR3 DNA reads TGTGCCAGCTCAAGGGGCCGTAATGAAAAACTGTTTTTT. Amino acid sequence: CASSRGRNEKLFF.

The V gene is TRBV29-1, the J gene TRBJ1-2; D possibly corresponds to TRBD1 (6 bases). With 7 bases removed from V and 0 bases from J, the gap between germline ends came to 12 bases. The CDR3 contains 13 residues. Germline lookup yields CDR1 SQVTM and CDR2 ANQGSEA. CDR3 sequence: CSATGPSNYGYTF. The CDR3 DNA follows: TGCAGCGCCACAGGGCCCTCTAACTATGGCTACACCTTC.

The chain links TRBV14 to TRBJ2-7; 12 bases match TRBD2. After removal of 5 bases from V and 2 bases from J, the junction contained 4 bases not matched to a gene. The CDR3 has 15 residues. Germline CDR1 SGHDN, CDR2 FVKESK. The CDR3 here is CASSVGLAGAYEQYF. For the CDR3, the DNA is TGTGCCAGCAGCGTGGGACTAGCGGGCGCCTACGAGCAGTACTTC.

DNA for the CDR3: TGTGCCAGCAGTTGGGACACACAGGGGGCCAATCAGCCCCAGCATTTT. Translation gives CASSWDTQGANQPQHF. The V call is TRBV28, the J call TRBJ1-5; 9 nucleotides match TRBD1. Germline V gives CDR1 MDHEN, CDR2 SYDVKM. J gave up 3 bases and V 4 bases, and 7 bases lay outside the gene matches. There are 16 residues in the CDR3.

The rearrangement joins TRBV11-3 to TRBJ2-4; TRBD1 is a possible D gene (6 bases). The V end was cut by 5 bases, the J end by 0 bases, with 14 bases between. Germline CDR1 and CDR2: SGHNT and YENEEA. The CDR3 is 16 amino acids. The CDR3 reads CASSHLGARAKNIQYF. CDR3 in DNA: TGTGCCAGCAGCCACTTGGGGGCGCGAGCCAAAAACATTCAGTACTTC.

V and J are TRBV5-8 and TRBJ2-5; no firm D call. Germline V gene data show CDR1 as SGHTS and CDR2 as YDEGEE. The CDR3 has 13 amino acids. V was shortened by 2 bases and J by 7 bases, with 12 bases between the two germline ends. The chain's CDR3 is CASSLVASRTQYF. In DNA, the CDR3 is TGTGCCAGCAGCTTAGTGGCTAGTAGGACCCAGTACTTC.

V is TRBV2 and J is TRBJ1-5, with 7 bases fitting TRBD1. Germline-derived CDR1 and CDR2 are SNHLY and FYNNEI. The CDR3 length is 15 residues. The V gene end was trimmed by 6 bases and the J gene end by 11 bases; junction bases not matched to a gene: 16. Here the CDR3 reads CASRAQGGQLGSQHF. CDR3 nucleotide sequence: TGTGCCAGCAGGGCCCAGGGGGGGCAATTAGGCTCCCAGCATTTT.

This clone was detected once. Written as DNA, the CDR3 is TGCAGCGTAAAAGGACAGGGGACTTCTCGGGGCGAGCAGTACTTC. Its protein product is CSVKGQGTSRGEQYF. The chain has TRBV29-1 and TRBJ2-7; TRBD1 aligns across 9 bases. This CDR3 has 15 amino acids. With 6 bases clipped from V and 6 bases from J, the junction kept 15 bases outside the gene matches. Looked up from germline, CDR1 is SQVTM and CDR2 is ANQGSEA.

The rearrangement links TRBV5-1 to TRBJ2-3; D tentatively reads TRBD1 or TRBD2 (5 bases each). Germline V gene lookup returns CDR1 SGHRS and CDR2 YFSETQ. The CDR3 runs 13 residues. V was cut by 5 bases and J by 14 bases, with 21 bases left in between. CDR3 coding DNA: TGCGCCAGCAGGAGGGACGGCGGCGAATCGGGGTATTTT. Amino acid sequence: CASRRDGGESGYF. Full variable domain (remainder filled in from reference TRBV5-1 and TRBJ2-3): KAGVTQTPRYLIKTRGQQVTLSCSPISGHRSVSWYQQTPGQGLQFLFEYFSETQRNKGNFPGRFSGRQFSNSRSEMNVSTLELGDSALYLCASRRDGGESGYFGPGTRLTVL.

The CDR3 is CASSPGQGRLHEQYF. The CDR3 region has the DNA TGCGCCAGCAGCCCAGGACAGGGGAGGCTCCACGAGCAGTACTTC. The V and J genes are TRBV5-1 and TRBJ2-7; 9 bases map to TRBD1. This CDR3 spans 15 amino acids. J lost 5 bases, V lost 4 bases, and 10 bases had no gene match. Germline CDR1 SGHRS, CDR2 YFSETQ.

This chain uses TRBV5-1 with TRBJ2-1; D perhaps matches TRBD1 (6 bases). The CDR3 extends over 17 amino acids. Germline loops: CDR1 SGHRS, CDR2 YFSETQ. With 4 bases removed from V and 7 bases from J, the gap between germline ends came to 24 bases. The DNA for the CDR3 is TGCGCCAGCAGCCCGCTTGGGTTAGGGGTAGGGGGAAATGAGCAGTTCTTC. It codes for CASSPLGLGVGGNEQFF.

The chain carries TRBV7-2 and TRBJ2-3, with 10 bases aligning to TRBD1. Germline CDR1 SGHTA, CDR2 FQGNSA. Unmatched junction bases numbered 7, after V lost 5 bases and J lost 8 bases. The CDR3 has 14 amino acids. CDR3 region: CASSRDRGHGTQYF. CDR3 DNA: TGTGCCAGCAGCCGGGACAGGGGCCATGGTACGCAGTATTTT.

The rearrangement uses TRBV11-3 and TRBJ2-3, with D uncertain. V was shortened by 6 bases and J by 5 bases, with 12 bases between the two germline ends. The germline gives CDR1 SGHNT, CDR2 YENEEA. This CDR3 has 13 residues. The CDR3 DNA reads TGTGCCAGCAGTCCTACCAATGAAGATACGCAGTATTTT. Protein sequence: CASSPTNEDTQYF.

The V gene is TRBV2, the J gene TRBJ1-2, with 9 bases matching TRBD1. From germline, CDR1 is SNHLY and CDR2 FYNNEI. This CDR3 is built from 13 residues. Trimming removed 6 bases from V and 7 bases from J; junction bases left unmatched: 6. CDR3 in DNA: TGTGCCAGCAGAGACAGGGGGACGTTTGGCTACACCTTC. Protein sequence: CASRDRGTFGYTF.